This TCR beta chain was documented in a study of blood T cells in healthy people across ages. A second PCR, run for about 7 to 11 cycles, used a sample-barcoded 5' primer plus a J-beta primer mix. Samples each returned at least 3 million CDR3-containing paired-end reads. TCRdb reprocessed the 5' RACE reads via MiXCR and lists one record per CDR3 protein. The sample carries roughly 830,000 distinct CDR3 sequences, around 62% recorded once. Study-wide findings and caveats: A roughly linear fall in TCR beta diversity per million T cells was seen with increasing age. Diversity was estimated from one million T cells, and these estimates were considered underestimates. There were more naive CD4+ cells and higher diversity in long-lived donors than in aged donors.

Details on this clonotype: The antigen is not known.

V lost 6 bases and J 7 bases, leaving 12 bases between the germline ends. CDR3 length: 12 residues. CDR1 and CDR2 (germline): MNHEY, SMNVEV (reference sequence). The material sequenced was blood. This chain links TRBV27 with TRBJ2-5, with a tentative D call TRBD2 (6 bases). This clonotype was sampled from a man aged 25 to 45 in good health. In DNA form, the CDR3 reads TGTGCCAGCAGCTCTATCGGGGGGACCCAGTACTTC. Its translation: CASSSIGGTQYF.